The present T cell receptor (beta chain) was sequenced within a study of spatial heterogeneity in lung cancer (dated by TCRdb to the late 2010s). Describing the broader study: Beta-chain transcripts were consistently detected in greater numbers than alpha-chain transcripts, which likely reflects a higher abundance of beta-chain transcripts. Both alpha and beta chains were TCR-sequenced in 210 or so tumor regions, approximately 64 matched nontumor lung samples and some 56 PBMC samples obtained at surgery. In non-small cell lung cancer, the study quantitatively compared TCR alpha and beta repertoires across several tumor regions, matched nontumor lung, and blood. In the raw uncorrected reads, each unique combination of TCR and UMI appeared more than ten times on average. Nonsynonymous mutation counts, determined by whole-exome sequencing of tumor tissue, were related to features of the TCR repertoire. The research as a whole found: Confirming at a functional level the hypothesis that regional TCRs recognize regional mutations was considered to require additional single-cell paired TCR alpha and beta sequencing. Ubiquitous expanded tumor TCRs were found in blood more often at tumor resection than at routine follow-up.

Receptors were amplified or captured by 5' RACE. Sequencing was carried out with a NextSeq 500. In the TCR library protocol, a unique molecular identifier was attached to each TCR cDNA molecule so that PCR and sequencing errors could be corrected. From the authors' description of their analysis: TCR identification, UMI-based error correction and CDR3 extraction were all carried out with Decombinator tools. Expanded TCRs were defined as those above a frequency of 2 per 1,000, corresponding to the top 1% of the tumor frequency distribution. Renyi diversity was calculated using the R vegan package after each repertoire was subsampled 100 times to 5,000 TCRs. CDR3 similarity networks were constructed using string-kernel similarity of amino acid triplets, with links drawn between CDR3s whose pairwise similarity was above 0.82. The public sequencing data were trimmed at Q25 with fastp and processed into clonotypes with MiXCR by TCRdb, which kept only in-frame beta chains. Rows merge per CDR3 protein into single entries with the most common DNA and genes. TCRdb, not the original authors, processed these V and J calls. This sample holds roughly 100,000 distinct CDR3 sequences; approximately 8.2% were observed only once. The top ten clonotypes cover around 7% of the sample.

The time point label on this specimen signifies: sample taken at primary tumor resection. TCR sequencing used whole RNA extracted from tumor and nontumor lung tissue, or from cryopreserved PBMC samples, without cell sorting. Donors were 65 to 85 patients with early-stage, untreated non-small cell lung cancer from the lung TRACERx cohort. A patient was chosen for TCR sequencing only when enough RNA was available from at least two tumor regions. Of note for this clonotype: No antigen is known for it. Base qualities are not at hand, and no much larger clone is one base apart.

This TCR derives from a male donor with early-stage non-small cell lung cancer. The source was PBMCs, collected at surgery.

The CDR3 in this case is CASSPHPGHTNTGELFF. The DNA is as follows: TGTGCCAGCAGCCCCCACCCGGGCCATACGAACACCGGGGAGCTGTTTTTT. The chain is made from TRBV9 and TRBJ2-2, with an unclear D gene assignment. CDR1 and CDR2 (SGDLS, YYNGEE) derive from the germline V gene. V loses 4 bases of germline sequence and J loses 0 bases, and the interval between the two ends is 16 bases. The CDR3 contains 17 residues, cysteine and phenylalanine counted. Solely the CDR3 DNA is kept, with 51 bases framed from the first base.